The clone carrying this TCR beta chain came up many times. In TCRdb, the RACE reads were re-called with MiXCR into one record per CDR3 protein. The repertoire includes around 120,000 distinct CDR3 sequences, more than 9.5% of them detected once, and roughly 3.3% sits in the top ten. Specified time point: patch test 1, 2 weeks after DPC sensitization. Treatment meaning: therapeutic diphenylcyclopropenone sensitization with weekly scalp DPC. V lost 1 base and J 1 base, leaving 7 bases between the germline ends. Germline CDR1 SGHVS, CDR2 FQNEAQ. The CDR3 runs to 14 residues. The data stem from a study of human T cells and chemical hapten exposure.

The sequenced sample was whole blood, obtained in connection with sensitization to the hapten diphenylcyclopropenone (DPC). The gene calls are TRBV7-8 and TRBJ1-1; D call uncertain. The sequence was obtained from a woman in her thirties or forties with alopecia areata. Some clones in this sample may be carry-over from other donors' samples. CDR3 sequence reads: CASSLVAPNTEAFF. The DNA for the CDR3 is TGTGCCAGCAGCTTAGTCGCACCGAACACTGAAGCTTTCTTT.